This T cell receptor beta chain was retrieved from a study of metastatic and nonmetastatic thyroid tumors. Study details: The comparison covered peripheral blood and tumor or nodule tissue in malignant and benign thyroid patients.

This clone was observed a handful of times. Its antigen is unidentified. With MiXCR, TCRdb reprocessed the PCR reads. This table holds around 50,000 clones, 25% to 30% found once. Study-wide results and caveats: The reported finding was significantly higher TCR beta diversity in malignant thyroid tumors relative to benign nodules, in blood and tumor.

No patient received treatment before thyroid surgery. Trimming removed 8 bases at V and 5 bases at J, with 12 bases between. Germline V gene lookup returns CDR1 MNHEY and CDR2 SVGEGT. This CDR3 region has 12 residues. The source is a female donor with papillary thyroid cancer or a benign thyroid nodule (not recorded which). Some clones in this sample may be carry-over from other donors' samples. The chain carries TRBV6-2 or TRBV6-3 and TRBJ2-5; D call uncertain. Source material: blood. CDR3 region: CASARPQETQYF. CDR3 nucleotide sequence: TGTGCCAGCGCCAGACCCCAGGAGACCCAGTACTTC.